This T cell receptor beta chain was documented in a study of T-cell reconstitution after alpha-beta-depleted transplantation in children. During its preparation, the TCRbeta library received unique molecular identifiers. TCRdb fed the PCR reads into MiXCR, producing one record per CDR3 protein. The repertoire holds hundreds of thousands of distinct CDR3 sequences, with around 12% as singletons. CDR3 length: 18 amino acids. J was trimmed by 1 base and V by 3 bases; bases with no gene match: 6. Looked up from germline, CDR1 is LGHNA and CDR2 is YNFKEQ. V usage is TRBV4-2 and J usage is TRBJ2-2; 12 bases are shared with TRBD2. The sequence was collected from a human donor who donated a stem cell graft to a child with combined immunodeficiency. Sequencing used PBMCs from the stem cell graft donor, obtained from the stem cell graft. This CDR3 is CASSHPGLAGMNTGELFF. The CDR3 DNA follows: TGTGCCAGCAGCCATCCTGGACTAGCGGGGATGAACACCGGGGAGCTGTTTTTT.